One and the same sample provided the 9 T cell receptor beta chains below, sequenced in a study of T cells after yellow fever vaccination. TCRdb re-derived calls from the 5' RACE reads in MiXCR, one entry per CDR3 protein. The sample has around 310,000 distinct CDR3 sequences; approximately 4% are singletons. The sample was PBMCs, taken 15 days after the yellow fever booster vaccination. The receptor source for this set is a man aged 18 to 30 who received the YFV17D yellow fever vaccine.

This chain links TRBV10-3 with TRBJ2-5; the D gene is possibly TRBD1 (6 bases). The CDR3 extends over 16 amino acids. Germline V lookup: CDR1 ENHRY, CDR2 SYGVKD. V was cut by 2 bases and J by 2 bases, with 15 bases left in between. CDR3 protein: CAISERGQSLQETQYF. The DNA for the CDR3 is TGTGCCATCAGTGAGCGCGGACAGTCCCTTCAAGAGACCCAGTACTTC.

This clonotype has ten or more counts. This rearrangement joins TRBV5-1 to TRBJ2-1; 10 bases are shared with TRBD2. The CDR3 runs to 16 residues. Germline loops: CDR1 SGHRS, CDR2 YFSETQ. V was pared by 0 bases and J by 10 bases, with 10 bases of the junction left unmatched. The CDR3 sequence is CASSLASSGGAREQFF. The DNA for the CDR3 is TGCGCCAGCAGCTTGGCCTCCAGCGGGGGGGCCAGGGAGCAGTTCTTC.

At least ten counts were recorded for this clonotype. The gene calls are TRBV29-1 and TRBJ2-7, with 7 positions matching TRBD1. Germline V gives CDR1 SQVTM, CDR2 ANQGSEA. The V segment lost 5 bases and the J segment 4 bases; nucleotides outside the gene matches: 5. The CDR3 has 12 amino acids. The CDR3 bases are TGCAGCGTTTTCACAGGGGAATACGAGCAGTACTTC. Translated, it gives CSVFTGEYEQYF.

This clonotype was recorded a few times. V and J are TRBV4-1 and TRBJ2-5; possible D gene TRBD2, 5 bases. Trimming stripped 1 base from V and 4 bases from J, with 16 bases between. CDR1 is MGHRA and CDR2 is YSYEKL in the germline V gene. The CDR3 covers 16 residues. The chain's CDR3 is CASSQGRTSEGETQYF. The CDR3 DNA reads TGCGCCAGCAGCCAAGGGCGGACCTCAGAGGGAGAGACCCAGTACTTC.

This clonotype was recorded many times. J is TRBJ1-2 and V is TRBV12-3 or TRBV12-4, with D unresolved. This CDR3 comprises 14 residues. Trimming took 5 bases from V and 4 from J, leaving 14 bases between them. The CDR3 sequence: CASSRTGRGYGYTF. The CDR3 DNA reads TGTGCCAGCAGTAGGACCGGGCGAGGCTATGGCTACACCTTC.

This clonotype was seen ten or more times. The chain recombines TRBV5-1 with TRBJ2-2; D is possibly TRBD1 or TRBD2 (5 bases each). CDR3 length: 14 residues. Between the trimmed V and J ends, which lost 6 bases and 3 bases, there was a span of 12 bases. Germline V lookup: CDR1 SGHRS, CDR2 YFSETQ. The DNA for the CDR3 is TGCGCCAGCACCGGGACCGCCTACACCGGGGAGCTGTTTTTT. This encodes CASTGTAYTGELFF.

The CDR3 sequence: CASSQMGQGTEAFF. CDR3 DNA: TGTGCCAGCAGCCAGATGGGACAGGGGACTGAAGCTTTCTTT. The chain links TRBV5-4 to TRBJ1-1, with 10 bases matching TRBD1. With 4 bases clipped from V and 5 bases from J, the junction kept 5 bases outside the gene matches. Germline V gene lookup returns CDR1 SGHNT and CDR2 YYREEE (reference sequence). This CDR3 is 14 amino acids long.

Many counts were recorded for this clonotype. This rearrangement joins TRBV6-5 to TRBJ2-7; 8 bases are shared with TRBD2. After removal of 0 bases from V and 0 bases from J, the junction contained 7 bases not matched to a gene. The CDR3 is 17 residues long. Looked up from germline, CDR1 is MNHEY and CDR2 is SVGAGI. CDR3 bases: TGTGCCAGCAGTTACTCGATGGGCGGGGGGCTCTCCTACGAGCAGTACTTC. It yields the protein CASSYSMGGGLSYEQYF.

This CDR3 is CASSFERGGVETQYF. CDR3 nucleotide sequence: TGTGCCAGCAGTTTCGAGCGGGGGGGCGTAGAGACCCAGTACTTC. The V gene is TRBV28, the J gene TRBJ2-5, with 10 bases identical to TRBD2. This CDR3 has 15 residues. V lost 3 bases and J lost 4; bases outside the gene matches: 5. Germline CDR1 and CDR2: MDHEN and SYDVKM.